This record looks at one TCR beta chain sequence and its context. This clonotype was picked up many times. The antigen it binds to is not known. Base qualities were left out, and no much larger clone turns up one base away. From cysteine to phenylalanine, the CDR3 is 14 amino acids long. Solely the CDR3 DNA is kept, with 42 bases framed from the first base. The CDR1 and CDR2 encoded by the germline V gene are SGHTA and FQGNSA. Between the V and J ends, shortened by 3 bases and 5 bases respectively, the junction contains 10 bases. Libraries came from PCR. The sample was run on an Illumina HiSeq 2500. TCR libraries were prepared with molecular barcoding, using unique molecular identifiers to normalize TCRbeta repertoire quantification. The raw public reads went through TCRdb reprocessing: fastp at Q25, MiXCR clone calling, in-frame beta chains kept. CDR3 protein sequences are deduplicated, and each keeps its most common genes and DNA. Here the sample has around 200,000 distinct CDR3 sequences; approximately 10% occur a single time. The top ten clonotypes cover 28% of the sample.

This specimen's treatment or condition label, per the study, means: allogeneic hematopoietic cell transplantation with graft depleted of TCRalphabeta T cells and CD19 B cells. The transplant recipients were children given TCRalphabeta/CD19-depleted allogeneic hematopoietic cell grafts. The data derive from a study of T-cell reconstitution after alpha-beta-depleted transplantation in children (dated by TCRdb to 2015 to 2016). For the study in its entirety: The study quantitatively tracked T-cell immune reconstitution after TCRalphabeta/CD19-depleted allogeneic hematopoietic cell transplantation in children using TCR repertoire profiling. Study-wide conclusions, independent of this receptor: Apparently early alphabetaT-cell count recovery about two months after transplant reportedly relied on only several hundred rapidly expanded clones derived from non-depleted graft cells. In some patients, high TCRbeta diversity at day 60 was attributed to recipient T cells and intrathymic progenitors that had survived conditioning. Over the following months the frequencies of hyperexpanded clones went down, and after one year T-cell counts and TCRbeta diversity were mostly credited to newly produced T cells.

The receptor comes from a child under three years old with acute myeloid leukemia, due to receive a stem cell transplant. The sample in question was PBMCs, obtained before TCRalphabeta/CD19-depleted stem cell transplant. The chain employs TRBV7-2 and TRBJ2-2; confidence is insufficient to name the D gene. CDR3 sequence: CASSFFRATGELFF. The nucleotide sequence reads as follows: TGTGCCAGCAGCTTTTTCAGAGCGACCGGGGAGCTGTTTTTT. The CDR3 plus the reference TRBV7-2 and TRBJ2-2 genes for the other parts give the full variable domain: GAGVSQSPSNKVTEKGKDVELRCDPISGHTALYWYRQSLGQGLEFLIYFQGNSAPDKSGLPSDRFSAERTGGSVSTLTIQRTQQEDSAVYLCASSFFRATGELFFGEGSRLTVL.